This is a list of T cell receptor beta chains from one sample in a study of control samples from healthy donors and cancer patients. Profiling relied on immunoSEQ multiplex PCR, and the TCRdb table lists in-frame clones only, not all of them. The sample has 150,000 to 200,000 clones; 85% to 90% are singletons. Sequences were obtained from blood. The receptors shown here come from a man aged 18 to 29 in good health. The CDR3 runs from the conserved cysteine through the conserved F or W. D genes are given only for firm matches. Expanded clones get a size class; other rows say once, few or many, or leave the size out.

once | TRBJ1-1 | TRBD1 | TRBV28 | TGTGCCAGCAGCCCCAGGGGGCTCAGAACTGAAGCTTTCTTT | CASSPRGLRTEAFF
NA | TRBJ2-5 | TRBD1 | TRBV28 | TGTGCCAGCAGAGCCCGACAGGGCCGGGAGACCCAGTACTTC | CASRARQGRETQYF
NA | TRBJ1-1 | NA | TRBV6-6 | TGTGCCAGCAATCTGATGGGGGGGAACACTGAAGCTTTCTTT | CASNLMGGNTEAFF
NA | TRBJ2-7 | TRBD1 | TRBV6-5 | TGTGCCACCTCAACAGACAGGGGGCGCATCAACGAGCAGTACTTC | CATSTDRGRINEQYF
many | TRBJ1-2 | NA | TRBV12-3/TRBV12-4 | TGTGCCAGCAGCTTGACACCGAACTATGGCTACACCTTC | CASSLTPNYGYTF
NA | TRBJ2-5 | TRBD2 | TRBV10-3 | TGTGCCATCAGTGATGCTACTCGCGGGGGGGTGGAGACCCAGTACTTC | CAISDATRGGVETQYF
NA | TRBJ2-2 | TRBD1 | TRBV6-5 | TGTGCCAGCAGCGATGACAGGGTCGCCGGGGAGCTGTTTTTT | CASSDDRVAGELFF
NA | TRBJ1-2 | NA | TRBV2 | TGTGCCAGCAGTGAACAGGGAGGTGGCGGCTACACCTTC | CASSEQGGGGYTF
NA | TRBJ2-5 | TRBD2 | TRBV2 | TGTGCCTCAACTGGGGGTAGCGGGGCTCAAGAGACCCAGTACTTC | CASTGGSGAQETQYF
NA | TRBJ1-6 | NA | TRBV15 | TGTGCCACCAGCAGAGATCCTAATTCACCCCTCCACTTT | CATSRDPNSPLHF
once | TRBJ1-1 | NA | TRBV7-2 | TGTGCCAGCAGCTTAGAGGGGAGGGTGAACACTGAAGCTTTCTTT | CASSLEGRVNTEAFF
NA | TRBJ1-1 | NA | TRBV11-1 | TGTGCCAGCAGCTCCACGGCGAACACTGAAGCTTTCTTT | CASSSTANTEAFF
NA | TRBJ1-5 | TRBD1 | TRBV27 | TGCGCCCTGACAGGGGGCATTGATTCCCCTCAGCCCCAGCATTTT | CALTGGIDSPQPQHF
NA | TRBJ2-2 | TRBD1 | TRBV7-2 | TGTGCCAGCAGCTACGGGACAGAGAACACCGGGGAGCTGTTTTTT | CASSYGTENTGELFF
NA | TRBJ2-3 | NA | TRBV27 | TGTGCCAGCAGTCCTCAGCGGGGCACAGATACGCAGTATTTT | CASSPQRGTDTQYF
NA | TRBJ1-1 | TRBD1 | TRBV11-2 | TGTGCCAGCGGACAGGTGAACACTGAAGCTTTCTTT | CASGQVNTEAFF
NA | TRBJ2-6 | NA | TRBV28 | TGTGCCAGCAGTTTGTTCCTCGGACGAACCTCTGGGGCCAACGTCCTGACTTTC | CASSLFLGRTSGANVLTF
NA | TRBJ2-5 | TRBD2 | TRBV7-2 | TGTGCCAGCAGCCGGTTAGTGGGGGGGGAGACCCAGTACTTC | CASSRLVGGETQYF
NA | TRBJ1-1 | TRBD1 | TRBV10-1 | TGCGCCACCTTGACAGGGGGCCGGGGCACTGAAGCTTTCTTT | CATLTGGRGTEAFF
NA | TRBJ2-5 | NA | TRBV9 | TGTGCCAGCAGCGCCGCAGGGGGGGCCGGGGAGACCCAGTACTTC | CASSAAGGAGETQYF
NA | TRBJ1-1 | NA | TRBV7-9 | TGTGCCAGCAGCACCCCTAGGACTGAAGCTTTCTTT | CASSTPRTEAFF
NA | TRBJ2-1 | NA | TRBV6-2/TRBV6-3 | TGTGCCAGCAGTTACTCGACGGACGCCCGCCAGTACAATGAGCAGTTCTTC | CASSYSTDARQYNEQFF
once | TRBJ2-3 | NA | TRBV7-9 | TGTGCCAGCAGCTTAATAGCCCACACAGATACGCAGTATTTT | CASSLIAHTDTQYF
NA | TRBJ2-3 | NA | TRBV7-9 | TGTGCCAGCAGCTCGAGTGGAGATACGCAGTATTTT | CASSSSGDTQYF
NA | TRBJ2-5 | NA | TRBV19 | TGTGCCAGTAGTATGTCCAGGGGAGAGACCCAGTACTTC | CASSMSRGETQYF
few | TRBJ1-2 | NA | TRBV19 | TGTGCCAGTAGGGGGCTCGACACTCCTAACTATGGCTACACCTTC | CASRGLDTPNYGYTF
NA | TRBJ1-1 | NA | TRBV3-1/TRBV3-2 | TGTGCCAGCAGCCAAGAATGGGGTGGGGACACGGACACTGAAGCTTTCTTT | CASSQEWGGDTDTEAFF
NA | TRBJ1-5 | NA | TRBV2 | TGTGCCAGCAGCGCCGGGACATATAGCAATCAGCCCCAGCATTTT | CASSAGTYSNQPQHF
NA | TRBJ1-5 | NA | TRBV9 | TGTGCCAGCAGCGTAGACGGCAGGACTCAGCCCCAGCATTTT | CASSVDGRTQPQHF
NA | TRBJ2-2 | NA | TRBV7-8 | TGTGCCAGCAGTCTAGTAGAGGGAAGTTGGGAGCTGTTTTTT | CASSLVEGSWELFF
NA | TRBJ1-2 | TRBD1 | TRBV6-2/TRBV6-3 | TGTGCCAGCAGCCACCGGGACAGGGGGCACGGCTACACCTTC | CASSHRDRGHGYTF
NA | TRBJ2-7 | NA | TRBV7-2 | TGTGCCAGCAGCTCTTTTCCGCGGGGCACCAGGGTGTACGAGCAGTACTTC | CASSSFPRGTRVYEQYF
NA | TRBJ2-1 | TRBD1 | TRBV28 | TGTGCCAGCAGTGGACGAACCGGGGACAGGTACAATGAGCAGTTCTTC | CASSGRTGDRYNEQFF
NA | TRBJ2-7 | NA | TRBV6-1 | TGTGCCAGCAGTGAAATCCTTACCTCCTACGAGCAGTACTTC | CASSEILTSYEQYF
once | TRBJ1-2 | NA | TRBV10-3 | TGTGCCATCAGTGAGTCCGGGAACTATGGCTACACCTTC | CAISESGNYGYTF
once | TRBJ2-5 | TRBD2 | TRBV7-2 | TGTGCCAGCAGCTTAGGACCGGGGGGAGAGACCCAGTACTTC | CASSLGPGGETQYF
NA | TRBJ2-2 | TRBD1 | TRBV3-1/TRBV3-2 | TGTGCCAGCAGCCTAGGACAGGTCACCGGGGAGCTGTTTTTT | CASSLGQVTGELFF
few | TRBJ1-5 | TRBD1 | TRBV19 | TGTGCCAGTAGTTCAGGACAGGGAGGGAATCAGCCCCAGCATTTT | CASSSGQGGNQPQHF
NA | TRBJ2-2 | TRBD2 | TRBV19 | TGTGCCAGTACCCGACTAGCGGGGGGAGGCGGGGAGCTGTTTTTT | CASTRLAGGGGELFF
NA | TRBJ2-7 | NA | TRBV24-1 | TGTGCCACCAGTGATAAACCGGGCCAACCTCACTCCTACGAGCAGTACTTC | CATSDKPGQPHSYEQYF
NA | TRBJ1-1 | NA | TRBV27 | TGTGCCAGCAGCCGGGACACTCCAAGGGCTGTTTACATGAACACTGAAGCTTTCTTT | CASSRDTPRAVYMNTEAFF
NA | TRBJ2-3 | TRBD2 | TRBV28 | TGTGCCAGCAGCGGTAGCGGGGGAAGCACAGATACGCAGTATTTT | CASSGSGGSTDTQYF
many | TRBJ1-4 | NA | TRBV5-6 | TGTGCCAGCAGCGACGGACGGGGGGAGGAAAAACTGTTTTTT | CASSDGRGEEKLFF
once | TRBJ1-6 | NA | TRBV3-1/TRBV3-2 | TGTGCCAGCAGGCTTCCTGGACGCTCACCCCTCCACTTT | CASRLPGRSPLHF
once | TRBJ1-2 | NA | TRBV3-1/TRBV3-2 | TGTGCCAGCAGCCCGCCCCTATCCGGGACAATCTATGGCTACACCTTC | CASSPPLSGTIYGYTF